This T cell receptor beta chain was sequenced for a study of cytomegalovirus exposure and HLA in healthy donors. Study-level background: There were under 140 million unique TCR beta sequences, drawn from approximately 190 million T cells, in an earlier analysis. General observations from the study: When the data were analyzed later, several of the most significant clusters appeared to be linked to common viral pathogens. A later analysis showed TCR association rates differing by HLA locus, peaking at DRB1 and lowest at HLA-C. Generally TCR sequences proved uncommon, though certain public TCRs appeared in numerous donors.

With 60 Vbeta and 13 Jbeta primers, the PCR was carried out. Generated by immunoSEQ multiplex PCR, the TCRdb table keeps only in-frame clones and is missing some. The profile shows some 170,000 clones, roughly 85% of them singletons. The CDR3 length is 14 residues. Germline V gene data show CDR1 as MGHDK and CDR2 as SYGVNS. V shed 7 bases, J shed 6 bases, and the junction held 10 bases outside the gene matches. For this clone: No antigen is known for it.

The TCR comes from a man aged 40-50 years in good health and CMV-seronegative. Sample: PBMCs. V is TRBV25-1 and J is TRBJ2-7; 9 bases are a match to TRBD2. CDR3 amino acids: CASKNSGSKSEQYF. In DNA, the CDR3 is TGTGCCAGCAAAAATAGCGGGAGTAAATCCGAGCAGTACTTC.